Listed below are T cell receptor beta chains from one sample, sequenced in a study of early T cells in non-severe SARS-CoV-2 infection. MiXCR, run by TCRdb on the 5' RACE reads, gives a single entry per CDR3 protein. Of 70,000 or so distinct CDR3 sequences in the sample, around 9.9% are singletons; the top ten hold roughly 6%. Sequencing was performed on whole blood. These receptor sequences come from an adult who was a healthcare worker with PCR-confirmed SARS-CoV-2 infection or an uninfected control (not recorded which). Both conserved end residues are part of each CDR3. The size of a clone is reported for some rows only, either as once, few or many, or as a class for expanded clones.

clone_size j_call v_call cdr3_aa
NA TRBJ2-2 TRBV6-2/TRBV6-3 CASSYEGGASGELFF
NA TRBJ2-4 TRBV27 CASSLAAKNIQYF
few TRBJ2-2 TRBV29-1 CSVEWGDSDNTGELFF
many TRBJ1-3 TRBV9 CASSVSGISGNTIYF
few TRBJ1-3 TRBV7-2 CASSPNRGRSGNTIYF
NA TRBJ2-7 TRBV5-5 CASSLGVLPGDYEQYF
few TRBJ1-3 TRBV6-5 CASSYSAVPSGNTIYF
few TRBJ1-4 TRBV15 CATSRVGTNEKLFF
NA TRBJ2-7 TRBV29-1 CSAWTASYEQYF
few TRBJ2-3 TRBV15 CATSIADTQYF
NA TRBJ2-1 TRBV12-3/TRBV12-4 CASSPRGTSGYNEQFF
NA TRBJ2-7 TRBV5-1 CASSPSRGTSRNEQYF
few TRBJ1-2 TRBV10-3 CAISVPLSPGYTF
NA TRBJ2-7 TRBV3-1 CVSSQAGEQYF
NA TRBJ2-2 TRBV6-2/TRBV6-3 CASSYLNLAGGRTGELFF
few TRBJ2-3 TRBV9 CASSRDLRDSDTQYF
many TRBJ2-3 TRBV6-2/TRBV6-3 CASSYRDSAPNTQYF
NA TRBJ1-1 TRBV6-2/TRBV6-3 CASSYSKGSLRNTEAFF
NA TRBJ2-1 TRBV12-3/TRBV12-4 CASMRVAGNEQFF
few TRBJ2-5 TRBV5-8 CASSAGQFRGAHQETQYF
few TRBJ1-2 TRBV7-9 CASSRGRGKQSGYTF
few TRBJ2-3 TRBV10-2 CASSEGDTQYF
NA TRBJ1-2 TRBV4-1 CASSQAGTKHRYGYTF
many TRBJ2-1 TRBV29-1 CSVVATVDYNEQFF
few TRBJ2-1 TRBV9 CASSVERRRSSYNEQFF
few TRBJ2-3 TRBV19 CASRTSGEVDTQYF
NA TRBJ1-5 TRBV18 CASSSTGNNQPQHF
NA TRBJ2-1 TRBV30 CAWGTSGRNEQFF
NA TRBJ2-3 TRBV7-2 CASSLRTGGVSDTQYF
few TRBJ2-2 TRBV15 CATSSSGRGTGELFF
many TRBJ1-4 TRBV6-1 CASSEAAGSNEKLFF
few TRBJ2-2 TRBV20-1 CSASQAGELFF
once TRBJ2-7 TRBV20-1 CSASAPRVSYEQYF
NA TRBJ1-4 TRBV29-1 CSVEGSLFF
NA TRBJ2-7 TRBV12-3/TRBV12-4 CASSFPHGAGRAEQYF
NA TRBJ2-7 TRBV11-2 CASSFRASSLYEQYF
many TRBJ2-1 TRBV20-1 CSARLSSYNEQFF
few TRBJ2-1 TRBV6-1 CASIRSYNEQFF
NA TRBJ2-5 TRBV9 CASSDRDKETQYF
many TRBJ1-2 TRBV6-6 CASSYGVTNYGYTF
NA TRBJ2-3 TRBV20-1 CSAIGGRAIDTQYF
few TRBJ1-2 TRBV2 CASSPGGVGNYGYTF
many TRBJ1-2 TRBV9 CASSEGQANGYTF
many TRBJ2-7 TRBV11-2 CASSPEISGYEQYF
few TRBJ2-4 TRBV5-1 CASCGDGRLAKNIQYF
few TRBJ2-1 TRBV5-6 CASSRGVSYNEQFF
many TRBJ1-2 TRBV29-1 CSVEGTDRGGYTF
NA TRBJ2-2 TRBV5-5 CASSLMVGGGGELFF
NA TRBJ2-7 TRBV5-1 CASSLVPGQNSYEQYF
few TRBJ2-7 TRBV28 CASTTSMGTNYEQYF
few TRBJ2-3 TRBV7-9 CASSLGVAVASTDTQYF
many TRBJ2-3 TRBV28 CASSLSGGTDTQYF